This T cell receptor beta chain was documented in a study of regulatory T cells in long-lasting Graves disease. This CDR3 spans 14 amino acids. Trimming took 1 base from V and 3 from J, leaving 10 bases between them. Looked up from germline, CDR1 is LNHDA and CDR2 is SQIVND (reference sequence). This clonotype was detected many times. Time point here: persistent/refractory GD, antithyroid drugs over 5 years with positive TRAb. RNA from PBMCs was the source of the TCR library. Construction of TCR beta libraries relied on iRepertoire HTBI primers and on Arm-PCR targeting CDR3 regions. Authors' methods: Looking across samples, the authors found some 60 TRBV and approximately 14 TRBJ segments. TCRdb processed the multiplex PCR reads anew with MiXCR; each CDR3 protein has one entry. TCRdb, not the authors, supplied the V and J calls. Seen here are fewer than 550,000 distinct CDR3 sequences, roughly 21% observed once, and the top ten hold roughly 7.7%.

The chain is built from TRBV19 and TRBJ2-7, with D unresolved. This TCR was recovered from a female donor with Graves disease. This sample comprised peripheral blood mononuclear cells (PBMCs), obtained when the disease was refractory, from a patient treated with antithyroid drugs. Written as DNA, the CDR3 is TGTGCCAGTAGTATAGTCCACACCCGCTACGAGCAGTACTTC. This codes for CASSIVHTRYEQYF. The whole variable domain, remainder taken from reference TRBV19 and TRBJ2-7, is DGGITQSPKYLFRKEGQNVTLSCEQNLNHDAMYWYRQDPGQGLRLIYYSQIVNDFQKGDIAEGYSVSREKKESFPLTVTSAQKNPTAFYLCASSIVHTRYEQYFGPGTRLTVT.